The clone carrying this T cell receptor beta chain was observed many times. This record belongs to a study of T cells after yellow fever vaccination. This CDR3 has 15 residues. V shed 6 bases, J shed 9 bases, and the junction held 12 bases outside the gene matches. In germline, CDR1 is DFQATT, CDR2 SNEGSKA (reference sequence). MiXCR, run by TCRdb on the 5' RACE reads, gives a single entry per CDR3 protein. The sample has some 350,000 distinct CDR3 sequences, around 4.1% seen once. The sequenced sample was PBMCs, obtained 5 days after the yellow fever booster vaccination. V gene TRBV20-1 combines with J gene TRBJ2-1; 12 positions match TRBD2. The sequence came from a man younger than 35 who received the YFV17D yellow fever vaccine. The DNA for the CDR3 is TGCAGTGCCCGCCCCCCTAGCGGGGGGGCTTCTGAGCAGTTCTTC. It is translated as CSARPPSGGASEQFF.